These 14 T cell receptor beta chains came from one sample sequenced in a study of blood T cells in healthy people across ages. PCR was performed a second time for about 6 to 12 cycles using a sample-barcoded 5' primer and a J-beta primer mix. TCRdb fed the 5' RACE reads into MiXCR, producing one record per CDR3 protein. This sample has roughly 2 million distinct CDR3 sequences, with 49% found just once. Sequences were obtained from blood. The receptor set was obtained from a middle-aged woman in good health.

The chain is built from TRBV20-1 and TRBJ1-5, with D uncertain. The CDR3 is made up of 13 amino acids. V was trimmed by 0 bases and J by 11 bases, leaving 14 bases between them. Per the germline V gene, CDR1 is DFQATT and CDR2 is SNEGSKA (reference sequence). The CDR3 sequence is CSARDPLGKTQHF. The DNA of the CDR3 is TGCAGTGCTAGAGATCCCCTGGGCAAGACCCAGCATTTT.

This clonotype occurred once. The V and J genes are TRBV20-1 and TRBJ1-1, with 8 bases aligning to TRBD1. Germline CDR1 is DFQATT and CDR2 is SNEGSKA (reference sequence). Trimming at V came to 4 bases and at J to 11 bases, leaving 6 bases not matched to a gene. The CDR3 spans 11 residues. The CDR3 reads CSAKPGQVAFF. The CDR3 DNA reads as TGCAGTGCTAAACCGGGACAGGTGGCTTTCTTT.

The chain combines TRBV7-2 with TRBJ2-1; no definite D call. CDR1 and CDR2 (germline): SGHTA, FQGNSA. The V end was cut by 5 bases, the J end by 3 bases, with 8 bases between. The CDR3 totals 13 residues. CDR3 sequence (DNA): TGTGCCAGCAGCGTAGGAAACTACAATGAGCAGTTCTTC. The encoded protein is CASSVGNYNEQFF.

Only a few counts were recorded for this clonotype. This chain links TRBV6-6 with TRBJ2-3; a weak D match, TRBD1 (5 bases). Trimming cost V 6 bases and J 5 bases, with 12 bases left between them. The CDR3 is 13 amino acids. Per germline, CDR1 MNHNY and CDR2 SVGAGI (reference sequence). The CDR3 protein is CASRWGSEDTQYF. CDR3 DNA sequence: TGTGCCAGCAGGTGGGGCTCGGAAGATACGCAGTATTTT.

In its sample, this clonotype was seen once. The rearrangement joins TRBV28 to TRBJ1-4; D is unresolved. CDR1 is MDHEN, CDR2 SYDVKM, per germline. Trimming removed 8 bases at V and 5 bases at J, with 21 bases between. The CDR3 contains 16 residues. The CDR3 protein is CASLRVGGQTNEKLFF. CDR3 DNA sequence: TGTGCCAGCCTTCGAGTCGGAGGGCAGACGAATGAAAAACTGTTTTTT.

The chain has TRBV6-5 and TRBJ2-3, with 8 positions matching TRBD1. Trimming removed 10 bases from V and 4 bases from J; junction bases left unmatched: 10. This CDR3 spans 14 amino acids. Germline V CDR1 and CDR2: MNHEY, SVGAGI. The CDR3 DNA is TGTGCCACCAGGGGTGCAGGGGGCGCAGATACGCAGTATTTT. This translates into CATRGAGGADTQYF.

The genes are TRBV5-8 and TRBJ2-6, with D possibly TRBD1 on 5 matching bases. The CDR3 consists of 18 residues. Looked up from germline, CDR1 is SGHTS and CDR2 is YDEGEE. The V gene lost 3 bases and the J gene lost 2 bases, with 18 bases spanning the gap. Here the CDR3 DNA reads TGTGCCAGCAGCTCGTGGAAAGGGATCAGGGCTGGGGCCAACGTCCTGACTTTC. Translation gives CASSSWKGIRAGANVLTF.

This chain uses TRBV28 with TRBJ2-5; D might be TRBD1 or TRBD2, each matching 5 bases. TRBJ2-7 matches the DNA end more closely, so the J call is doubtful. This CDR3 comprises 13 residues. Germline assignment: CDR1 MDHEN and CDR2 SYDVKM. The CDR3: CASSDGTMYEQYF. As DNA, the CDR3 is TGTGCCAGCAGTGATGGGACCATGTACGAGCAGTACTTC.

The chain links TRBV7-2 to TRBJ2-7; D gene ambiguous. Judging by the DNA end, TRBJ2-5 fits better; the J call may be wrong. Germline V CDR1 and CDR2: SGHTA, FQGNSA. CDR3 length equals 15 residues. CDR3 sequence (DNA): TGTGCCAGCAGCTCTCAAAGACGGTTGGGTGAGACCCAGTACTTC. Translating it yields CASSSQRRLGETQYF.

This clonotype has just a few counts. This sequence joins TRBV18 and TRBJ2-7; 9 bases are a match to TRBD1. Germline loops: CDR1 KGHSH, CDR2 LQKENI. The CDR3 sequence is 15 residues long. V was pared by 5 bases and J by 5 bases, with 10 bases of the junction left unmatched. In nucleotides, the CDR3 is TGTGCCAGCTCAATCAAGACAGGGGGGTTACACGAGCAGTACTTC. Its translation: CASSIKTGGLHEQYF.

CDR3 nucleotide sequence: TGTGCCAGCACCACAGGGTTGTCTGAAGCTTTCTTT. Protein: CASTTGLSEAFF. The chain employs TRBV2 and TRBJ1-1; tentative D call: TRBD1 (6 bases). Germline V CDR1 and CDR2: SNHLY, FYNNEI. The CDR3 spans 12 residues. V lost 7 bases, J lost 6 bases, and 12 bases lay in between.

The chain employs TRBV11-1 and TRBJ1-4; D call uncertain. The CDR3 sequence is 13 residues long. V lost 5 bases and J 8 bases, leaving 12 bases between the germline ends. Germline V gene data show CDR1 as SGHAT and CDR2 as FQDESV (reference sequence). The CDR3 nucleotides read TGTGCCAGCAGCGCAGCTCGTCGGGAAAAACTGTTTTTT. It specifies CASSAARREKLFF.

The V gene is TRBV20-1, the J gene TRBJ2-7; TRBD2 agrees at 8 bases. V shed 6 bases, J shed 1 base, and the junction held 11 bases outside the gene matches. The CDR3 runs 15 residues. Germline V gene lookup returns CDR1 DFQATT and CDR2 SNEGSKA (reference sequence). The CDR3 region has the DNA TGCAGTGCCAGAATTCTAGCGGGCGTTTCCTACGAGCAGTACTTC. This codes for CSARILAGVSYEQYF.

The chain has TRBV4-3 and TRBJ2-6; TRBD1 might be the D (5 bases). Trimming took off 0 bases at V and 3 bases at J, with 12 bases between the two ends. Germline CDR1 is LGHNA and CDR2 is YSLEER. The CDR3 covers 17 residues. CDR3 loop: CASSQELQVIGANVLTF. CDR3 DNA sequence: TGCGCCAGCAGCCAAGAGTTACAGGTAATTGGGGCCAACGTCCTGACTTTC.